A selection of T cell receptor beta chains follows, all from one sample in a study of vaccination effects on CD4 cells after COVID-19. Only in-frame clones appear in the TCRdb table, and some are missing; sequencing was by immunoSEQ multiplex PCR. The sample has about 61,000 clones; less than 80% are singletons. Their specific antigens are unknown. The sample here was CD4+ T cells from PBMCs cultured with HCoV-229E spike peptides, taken after COVID-19 vaccination. These receptors were obtained from a human donor who received a COVID-19 vaccine. CDR3s include the opening cysteine and the closing phenylalanine or tryptophan. D genes are given only for firm matches. The size of a clone is reported for some rows only, either as once, few or many, or as a class for expanded clones.

v_gene	d_gene	abundance	j_gene	CDR3aa	CDR3nt
TRBV7-2	.	.	TRBJ1-6	CASSLGGGVGLFYNSPLHF	TGTGCCAGCAGCTTAGGGGGAGGGGTCGGACTTTTCTATAATTCACCCCTCCACTTT
TRBV5-8	TRBD1	.	TRBJ1-5	CASNKDRVQPQHF	TGTGCCAGCAACAAGGACAGGGTCCAGCCCCAGCATTTT
TRBV5-1	.	few	TRBJ1-1	CASSLAASGRTEAFF	TGCGCCAGCAGCTTGGCCGCCTCGGGGCGGACTGAAGCTTTCTTT
TRBV2	TRBD1	few	TRBJ1-4	CASTGTGGQFGKLFF	TGTGCCAGCACAGGGACAGGGGGGCAGTTTGGAAAACTGTTTTTT
TRBV19	.	.	TRBJ1-2	CASSIGLGRQAPHYGYTF	TGTGCCAGTAGTATAGGACTAGGGAGACAGGCGCCCCACTATGGCTACACCTTC
TRBV6-5	TRBD1	few	TRBJ1-6	CASNSLGTGINLFHF	TGTGCCAGCAATTCCCTCGGGACAGGGATCAACCTCTTCCACTTT
TRBV4-1	TRBD1	.	TRBJ2-4	CASSPPEDRGNIQYF	TGCGCCAGCAGCCCACCGGAGGACAGGGGGAACATTCAGTACTTC
TRBV9	.	.	TRBJ1-2	CASSFGGPYGYTF	TGTGCCAGCAGCTTCGGGGGCCCGTATGGCTACACCTTC
TRBV7-2	.	.	TRBJ2-2	CASSPARGRGAYTGELFF	TGTGCCAGCAGTCCGGCTCGGGGTCGCGGGGCGTATACCGGGGAGCTGTTTTTT
TRBV20-1	.	few	TRBJ1-2	CSAFSTYGYTF	TGCAGTGCTTTTTCTACATATGGCTACACCTTC
TRBV30	.	few	TRBJ1-2	CAWSLRVGYTF	TGTGCCTGGAGTCTTAGGGTTGGCTACACCTTC
TRBV6-6	.	.	TRBJ2-5	CASSYEETQYF	TGTGCCAGCAGTTACGAAGAGACCCAGTACTTC
TRBV7-2	.	.	TRBJ1-2	CASSLVGAYGYTF	TGTGCCAGCAGCTTAGTAGGGGCCTATGGCTACACCTTC